The subject of this entry is one T cell receptor beta chain. This sample is drawn from a study of blood T cell repertoires in COVID-19. About the study: There were acute and convalescent COVID-19 samples, and they came from the United States, Italy and Spain.

Sequencing was performed with immunoSEQ multiplex PCR; in TCRdb, only in-frame clones are kept and a portion is missing. The sample records approximately 25,000 clones, about four fifths being singletons. CDR1 is SGDLS, CDR2 YYNGEE, per germline. This CDR3 contains 15 residues. The junction had 9 bases not matched to a gene; V was cut back by 4 bases and J by 8 bases. The clonotype was recovered from a man between 45 and 60 years old with COVID-19, enrolled during active disease. V and J are TRBV9 and TRBJ1-2, with TRBD1 identical over 12 bases. The specimen sequenced was peripheral blood. CDR3 amino acids: CASSLEGQGAGGYTF. CDR3 nucleotides: TGTGCCAGCAGCCTAGAGGGACAGGGGGCCGGAGGCTACACCTTC.